The 6 T cell receptor beta chains below all came from one sample that was sequenced in a study of blood T cell repertoires in COVID-19. TCRdb's copy holds only in-frame clones and misses some; the assay was immunoSEQ multiplex PCR. The sample has about 140,000 clones; roughly 85% are singletons. Sequenced: peripheral blood. These receptors came from a man aged 50 or older with acute or convalescent COVID-19.

The chain joins TRBV4-1 to TRBJ2-7, with TRBD2 as a possible D gene (6 bases). CDR3 size: 13 residues. CDR1 and CDR2 from the germline V gene are MGHRA and YSYEKL. Trimming took off 4 bases at V and 8 bases at J, with 15 bases between the two ends. CDR3 sequence (DNA): TGCGCCAGCAGCCCCCTCCCGGGGGAAAAGCAGTACTTC. Its translation is CASSPLPGEKQYF.

The rearrangement joins TRBV27 to TRBJ2-7; tentatively, D is TRBD2 (5 bases). V lost 3 bases, J lost 0 bases, and 6 bases lay in between. Germline V gene lookup returns CDR1 MNHEY and CDR2 SMNVEV (reference sequence). This CDR3 is built from 13 residues. For the CDR3, the DNA is TGTGCCAGCAGTTTGCGGGCCTCCTACGAGCAGTACTTC. This codes for CASSLRASYEQYF.

The chain uses TRBV7-3 and TRBJ2-5; 9 nucleotides match TRBD2. J gave up 5 bases and V 5 bases, and 9 bases lay outside the gene matches. This CDR3 comprises 15 residues. CDR1 and CDR2 from the germline V gene are SGHTA and FQGTGA. CDR3 bases: TGTGCCAGCAGCGCTAGCGGGGATGGGTGGGAGACCCAGTACTTC. Translating gives CASSASGDGWETQYF.

This chain connects TRBV19 to TRBJ2-3, with D uncertain. CDR1 and CDR2 (germline): LNHDA, SQIVND (reference sequence). This CDR3 spans 14 amino acids. The V end was cut by 5 bases, the J end by 2 bases, with 11 bases between. Here the CDR3 reads CASSWSPTTDTQYF. The CDR3 coding sequence is TGTGCCAGTAGTTGGTCTCCTACCACAGATACGCAGTATTTT.

The chain joins TRBV27 to TRBJ2-2; D gene unclear. The germline gives CDR1 MNHEY, CDR2 SMNVEV (reference sequence). The V end lost 2 bases, the J end lost 4 bases, and 11 bases lay between the germline ends. The CDR3 loop spans 15 amino acids. CDR3 sequence: CASSLNVALTGELFF. As DNA, the CDR3 is TGTGCCAGCAGTTTAAATGTAGCCCTCACCGGGGAGCTGTTTTTT.

Only a few counts were recorded for this clone. The genes are TRBV27 and TRBJ2-1; 7 bases are a match to TRBD2. This CDR3 comprises 15 residues. V was clipped by 3 bases and J by 2 bases; unmatched bases: 4. Germline loops: CDR1 MNHEY, CDR2 SMNVEV (reference sequence). This CDR3 reads CASSFIGGTYNEQFF. In DNA, the CDR3 is TGTGCCAGCAGTTTTATCGGGGGGACCTACAATGAGCAGTTCTTC.